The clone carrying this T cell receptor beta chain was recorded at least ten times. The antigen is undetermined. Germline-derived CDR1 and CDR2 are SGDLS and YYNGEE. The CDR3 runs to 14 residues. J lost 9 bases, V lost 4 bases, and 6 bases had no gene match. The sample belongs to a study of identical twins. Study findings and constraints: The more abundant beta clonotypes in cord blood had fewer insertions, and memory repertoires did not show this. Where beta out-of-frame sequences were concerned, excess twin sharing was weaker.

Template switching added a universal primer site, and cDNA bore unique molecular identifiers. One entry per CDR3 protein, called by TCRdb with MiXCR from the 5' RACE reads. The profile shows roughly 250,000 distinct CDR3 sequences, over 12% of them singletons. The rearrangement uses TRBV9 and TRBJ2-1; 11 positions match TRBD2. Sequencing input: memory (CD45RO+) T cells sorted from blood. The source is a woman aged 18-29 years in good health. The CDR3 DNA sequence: TGTGCCAGCAGCTTTGAGACTAGCGGGACTGAGCAGTTCTTC. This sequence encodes CASSFETSGTEQFF.